The sequence of this T cell receptor (beta chain) was determined in a study of beta chain features in type 1 diabetes. Overall study results and limits: The study found moderately but significantly shorter TCRB CDR3s in all four CD4+ subsets of Type 1 diabetes patients.

Germline CDR1 reads SGHRS; CDR2 reads YFSETQ. V was clipped by 4 bases and J by 5 bases, with 19 bases between them. The CDR3 is made up of 16 amino acids. This clone was detected only a few times. Its matching antigen is unknown. All of the isolated RNA was reverse transcribed, so expressed TCRB transcripts were sequenced. Generated by immunoSEQ multiplex PCR, the TCRdb table keeps only in-frame clones and is missing some. The profile shows over 200,000 clones, about a tenth of them singletons. The gene calls are TRBV5-1 and TRBJ2-1; D might be TRBD2 (6 bases). Specimen: naive CD4+ T cells from blood. The receptor was isolated from a man aged 30-40 years with type 1 diabetes. CDR3 region: CASSPRGASFHNEQFF. The CDR3 bases are TGCGCCAGCAGCCCGCGCGGGGCTAGCTTCCACAATGAGCAGTTCTTC.